A selection of T cell receptor beta chains follows, all from one sample in a study of blood T cells in healthy people across ages. TCRdb used MiXCR to reprocess the 5' RACE reads, holding one entry per CDR3 protein. The data show approximately 2,000,000 distinct CDR3 sequences, more than 35% seen once. The material sequenced was blood. These receptors were obtained from a human donor in good health. CDR3s include the opening cysteine and the closing phenylalanine or tryptophan. The D gene is left open where the match is weak. Not all rows give a size; the values are once, few, many and, for expanded clones, a class.

cdr3_length j_call d_call clone_size v_call cdr3_nt cdr3_aa
14 TRBJ2-6 . few TRBV7-9 TGTGCCAGCAGCGTTGACAGGGAGGCCAACGTCCCGACTTTC CASSVDREANVPTF
15 TRBJ1-1 TRBD1 . TRBV5-1 TGCGCCAGCAGCTCAGACAGGGTTACGAACACTGAAGCTTTCTTT CASSSDRVTNTEAFF
12 TRBJ2-4 . . TRBV28 TGTGCCAGCAGTGGGATCCAGGGCATTCAGTACTTC CASSGIQGIQYF
15 TRBJ2-1 . few TRBV6-5 TGTGCCAGCAGTTACGGGCAGGGAGTTCGCAATGAGCAGTTCTTC CASSYGQGVRNEQFF
17 TRBJ2-1 TRBD2 few TRBV20-1 TGCAGTGCTAGAGATCCGTCCGGGACTAGGGGATACAATGAGCAGTTCTTC CSARDPSGTRGYNEQFF
14 TRBJ2-1 . . TRBV11-3 TGTGCCTGCAGCTTGGGCCCGGCTGGGGATGAGCAGTTCTTC CACSLGPAGDEQFF
15 TRBJ2-5 . few TRBV7-6 TGTGCCAGCAGCTTAGGTGTTAGGACTCAAGAGACCCAGTACTTC CASSLGVRTQETQYF
18 TRBJ2-2 . . TRBV12-3/TRBV12-4 TGTGCCAGCAGGAAGCTAAGGGACGCCGATCTAAGGCCCGGGGAGCTGTTTTTT CASRKLRDADLRPGELFF
16 TRBJ2-4 . few TRBV6-5 TGTGCCAGCAGTTTTGCCTGGGATATAGCCAAAAACATTCAGTACTTC CASSFAWDIAKNIQYF
14 TRBJ2-3 . . TRBV12-3/TRBV12-4 TGTGCCAGCACTCAGACAGGGAGGGCAGATACGCAGTATTTT CASTQTGRADTQYF
14 TRBJ2-1 . . TRBV27 TGTGCCAGCAGTAGCGGCTTGGTACATAGTGAGCAGTTCTTC CASSSGLVHSEQFF
14 TRBJ2-2 . once TRBV5-1 TGCGCCAGCAGCTTCGCCGTGGACACCGGGGAGCTGTTTTTT CASSFAVDTGELFF
16 TRBJ1-2 . few TRBV27 TGTGCCAGCAGTTTCTCGTGGGCAATCCGAGTACGCGGCTACACCTTC CASSFSWAIRVRGYTF
17 TRBJ2-4 . . TRBV20-1 TGCAGTGCTAGGCCAATTCAAGATACGCGGGCCAAAAACATTCAGTACTTC CSARPIQDTRAKNIQYF
11 TRBJ1-4 . few TRBV20-1 TGCAGTGCTAGCGAGTGGGAAAAACTGTTTTTT CSASEWEKLFF
16 TRBJ1-5 . . TRBV7-2 TGTGCCAGCAGCTTCACAGGGAGGGGTAACAATCAGCCCCAGCATTTT CASSFTGRGNNQPQHF
13 TRBJ1-1 . . TRBV20-1 TGCAGTGCCATGGAAGGGGTGAACACTGAAGCTTTCTTT CSAMEGVNTEAFF
15 TRBJ1-4 TRBD1 . TRBV7-9 TGTGCCAGCAGTCTCGACAGGGGCAGAAGTGAAAAACTGTTTTTT CASSLDRGRSEKLFF
14 TRBJ1-1 . . TRBV5-1 TGCGCCAGCAACCCCGGTGAAGGTGACACTGAAGCTTTCTTT CASNPGEGDTEAFF
14 TRBJ2-2 . . TRBV15 TGTGCCACCAGCAGAGCCTTTAACACCGGGGAGCTGTTTTTT CATSRAFNTGELFF
15 TRBJ2-7 . . TRBV6-6 TGTGCCAGCAGTTACTACTCTCGGGCATCCTACGAGCAGTACTTC CASSYYSRASYEQYF
15 TRBJ2-1 . . TRBV20-1 TGCAGTGCCACGGACTTCCTGGACTTAAACAATGAGCAGTTCTTC CSATDFLDLNNEQFF
14 TRBJ2-3 TRBD2 . TRBV5-6 TGTGCCAGCAGGAGTGGCGGGGGGGCTTATACGCAGTATTTT CASRSGGGAYTQYF
15 TRBJ2-3 . once TRBV15 TGTGCCACCAGCAGAACCCAGGAACGCACAGATACGCAGTATTTT CATSRTQERTDTQYF
14 TRBJ2-4 . . TRBV12-3/TRBV12-4 TGTGCCAGCAGTTTAGATGGGGTGGTGAACATTCAGTACTTC CASSLDGVVNIQYF
14 TRBJ2-3 . . TRBV29-1 TGCAGCGTTGTCCGAGGCCTAGAAACAGATACGCAGTATTTT CSVVRGLETDTQYF
15 TRBJ2-3 TRBD2 . TRBV6-1 TGTGCCAGCACGGCGACTAGCGGGGGTAGGAATACGCAGTATTTT CASTATSGGRNTQYF
13 TRBJ1-1 . . TRBV27 TGTGCCAGCAGTTTAAGGGTTTACACTGAAGCTTTCTTT CASSLRVYTEAFF
15 TRBJ2-1 TRBD2 . TRBV20-1 TGCAGTGCTAGGGGACTAGCGGAGAGATACAATGAGCAGTTCTTC CSARGLAERYNEQFF
15 TRBJ1-1 TRBD1 . TRBV29-1 TGCAGCGCCCAAGGAGGGACAGTAGCTAACCCTGAAGCTTTCTTT CSAQGGTVANPEAFF
15 TRBJ2-3 . . TRBV12-5 TGTGCTAGTGCCCTTCGGGGGGCGCGGATAGATACGCAGTATTTT CASALRGARIDTQYF
15 TRBJ1-2 . few TRBV4-3 TGCGCCAGCAGCCAAGTTCTGGGCCCCTCCTATGGCTACACCTTC CASSQVLGPSYGYTF
15 TRBJ1-2 TRBD1 . TRBV5-7 TGTGCCAGCAGCGCTCGGGACAGAGCTGACTATGGCTACACCTTC CASSARDRADYGYTF
16 TRBJ2-5 TRBD2 . TRBV10-3 TGTGCCATCAGTTCCGGGACTAGCGGGATTGGAGAGACCCAGTACTTC CAISSGTSGIGETQYF
14 TRBJ1-2 . . TRBV4-2 TGTGCCAGCAGCCAAGTTGAGGGGGACCATGGCTACACCTTC CASSQVEGDHGYTF
14 TRBJ2-3 . . TRBV24-1 TGTGCCACCAGTGATTTTGAAGCGACAGATACGCAGTATTTT CATSDFEATDTQYF